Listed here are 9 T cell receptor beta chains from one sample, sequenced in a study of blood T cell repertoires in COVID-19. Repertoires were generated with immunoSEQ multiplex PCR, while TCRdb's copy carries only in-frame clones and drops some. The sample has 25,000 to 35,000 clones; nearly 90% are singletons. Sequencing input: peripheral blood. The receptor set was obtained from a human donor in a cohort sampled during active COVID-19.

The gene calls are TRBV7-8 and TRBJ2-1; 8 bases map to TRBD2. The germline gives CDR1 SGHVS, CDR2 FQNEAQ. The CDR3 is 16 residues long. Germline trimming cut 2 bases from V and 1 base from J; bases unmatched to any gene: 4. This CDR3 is CASSLSLAGSYNEQFF. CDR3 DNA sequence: TGTGCCAGCAGCTTAAGCTTAGCGGGGTCCTACAATGAGCAGTTCTTC.

CDR3 sequence (DNA): TGCAGCGTTGGAGATCAGGGGCGGAACACCGGGGAGCTGTTTTTT. Its protein is CSVGDQGRNTGELFF. This chain uses TRBV29-1 with TRBJ2-2, with D perhaps TRBD1 (6 bases). The CDR3 length is 15 residues. Germline V gene data show CDR1 as SQVTM and CDR2 as ANQGSEA. V lost 4 bases and J lost 1, with 13 bases in between.

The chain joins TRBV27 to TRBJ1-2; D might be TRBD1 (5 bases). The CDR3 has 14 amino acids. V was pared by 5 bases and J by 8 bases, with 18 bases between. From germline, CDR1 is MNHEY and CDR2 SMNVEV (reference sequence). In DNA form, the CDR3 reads TGTGCCAGCAGTCCGTTGACAGAGTCCGTCGGCTACACCTTC. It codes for CASSPLTESVGYTF.

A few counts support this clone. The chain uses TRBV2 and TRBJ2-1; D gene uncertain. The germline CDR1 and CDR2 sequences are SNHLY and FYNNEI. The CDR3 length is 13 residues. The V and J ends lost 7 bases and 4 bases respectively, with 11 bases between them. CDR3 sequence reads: CASNALRYNEQFF. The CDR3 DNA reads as TGTGCCAGCAACGCATTGCGGTACAATGAGCAGTTCTTC.

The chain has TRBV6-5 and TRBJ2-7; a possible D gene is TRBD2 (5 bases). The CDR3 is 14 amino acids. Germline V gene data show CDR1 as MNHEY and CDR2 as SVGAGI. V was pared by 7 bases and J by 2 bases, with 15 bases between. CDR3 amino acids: CASTPPSGTYEQYF. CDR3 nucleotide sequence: TGTGCCAGCACTCCCCCGAGCGGCACCTACGAGCAGTACTTC.

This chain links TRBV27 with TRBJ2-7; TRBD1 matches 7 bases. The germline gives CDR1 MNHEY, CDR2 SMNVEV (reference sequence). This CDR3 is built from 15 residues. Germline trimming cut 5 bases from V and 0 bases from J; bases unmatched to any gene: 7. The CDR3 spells CASSPGQFPSYEQYF. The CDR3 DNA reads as TGTGCCAGCAGTCCGGGACAGTTCCCCTCCTACGAGCAGTACTTC.

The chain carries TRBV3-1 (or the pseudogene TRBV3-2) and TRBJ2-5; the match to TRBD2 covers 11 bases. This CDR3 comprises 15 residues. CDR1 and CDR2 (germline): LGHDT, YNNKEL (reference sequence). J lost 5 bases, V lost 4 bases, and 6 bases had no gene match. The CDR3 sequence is CASSRLAGGGETQYF. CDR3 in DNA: TGTGCCAGCAGCCGTCTAGCGGGGGGCGGGGAGACCCAGTACTTC.

The DNA of the CDR3 is TGTGCCAGCAGCCGTACAGGAGCCGGGAGGGACACTGAAGCTTTCTTT. It specifies CASSRTGAGRDTEAFF. The chain couples TRBV7-8 to TRBJ1-1; weak D call: TRBD1 (5 bases). The germline V and J ends were trimmed by 5 bases and 3 bases, with 19 bases remaining between them. The CDR3 has 16 amino acids. Germline CDR1 SGHVS, CDR2 FQNEAQ. Full variable domain (remainder filled in from reference TRBV7-8 and TRBJ1-1): GAGVSQSPRYKVAKRGQDVALRCDPISGHVSLFWYQQALGQGPEFLTYFQNEAQLDKSGLPSDRFFAERPEGSVSTLKIQRTQQEDSAVYLCASSRTGAGRDTEAFFGQGTRLTVV.

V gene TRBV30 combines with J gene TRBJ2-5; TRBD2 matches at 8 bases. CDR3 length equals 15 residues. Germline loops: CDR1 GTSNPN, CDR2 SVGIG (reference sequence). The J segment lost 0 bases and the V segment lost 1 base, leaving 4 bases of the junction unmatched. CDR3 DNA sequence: TGTGCCTGGAGTGGCTCGCGGGGGGACCAAGAGACCCAGTACTTC. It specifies CAWSGSRGDQETQYF.